The sequence of this T cell receptor (beta chain) was determined in a study of T cell responses to AZD1222 COVID-19 vaccine (dated by TCRdb to the early 2020s). About the full investigation: AZD1222 recipients with second doses at about 4 weeks or about 12 weeks were pooled, because spike-specific TCR depth and breadth did not differ between schedules. Enrollment into the trials was organized by age into subgroups of 18-55, 56-69 and 70-plus years, and those subgroups contained roughly 150, 30 and 60 TCR-sequenced participants, respectively. A total of about 250 trial participants underwent TCR sequencing, of whom nearly 210 had received two doses of AZD1222 and some 25 had received two doses of the MenACWY control vaccine.

General findings and caveats noted by the study authors: Because no day 14 peak-response samples were available, the repertoires could be characterized only after the peak T cell response. Spike-specific TCR breadth and depth rose significantly after two AZD1222 doses compared with day 0 and with MenACWY recipients. Epitopes outside the regions mutated in the B.1.351 and B.1.1.7 variants were reportedly recognized by nearly half of the unique spike-specific TCRs. Participants were mostly white British, with more females than males. The authors suggested clonal diversity may have been underestimated. In the small 56-69-year group, the increase in depth fell short of significance, most likely because of low power. Only six AZD1222 recipients were SARS-CoV-2 seropositive at baseline, limiting conclusions about previously exposed vaccinees. CD4 TCRs associated with the vaccine covered the entire spike protein, and the dominant responses were in regions 160-218 and 743-854.

Trimming removed 6 bases from V and 1 base from J, leaving 12 bases between the germline ends. The CDR3 covers 14 residues, taking in both the cysteine and the phenylalanine. The kept DNA is CDR3 alone, 42 bases in frame from the first base. CDR1 and CDR2, per the germline V gene, are SNHLY and FYNNEI. The CDR3 regions of human TCRbeta chains were subjected to immunosequencing. Turning to the authors' computational methods: Repertoire TCRs were checked for matches against a reference library of SARS-CoV-2-specific TCRs that had been generated using the MIRA antigen-specificity platform. Breadth meant the fraction of unique TCRs that were SARS-CoV-2-associated, whereas depth meant the fraction of total T cells that were SARS-CoV-2-associated. Each spike-specific TCR was assigned to its reactive spike region and to a CD4 or CD8 class using the MIRA data. Log10-transformed breadth and depth values were compared by one-way ANOVA with Sidak's multiple comparisons tests. TCRdb mirrors the immuneACCESS table, restricted to in-frame sequences. Some clones are absent from its copies; in checked studies, under half trace to an unresolved V gene, and the reason for the others is unknown. The V and J calls and clone size were taken over from that table, and D and trimming were inferred from the DNA. This sample is represented by over 75,000 clones; around nine tenths of them were singletons. The ten largest clones take up around 2.2% of the sample.

In the paper's terms, the time point label means: baseline before first vaccination. The vaccinee samples were drawn from two UK trials, COV001 and COV002, one of which was a single-blind randomized controlled phase 2/3 trial testing AZD1222 (ChAdOx1 nCoV-19) in healthy adults. For TCRbeta chain sequencing, PBMC samples from trial participants were taken at day 0 and at day 28 after the second dose. Comments on this clone: This clone's antigen is unknown. The record has no base qualities; no much larger clone is one base away.

The chain is made from TRBV2 and TRBJ1-1; perhaps TRBD1 is the D gene, with 6 bases matching. Sample: peripheral blood, taken on day 0 of AZD1222 vaccination. The clonotype originates from an adult in good health. The CDR3 is CASSGQQGNTEAFF. The nucleotide sequence reads TGTGCCAGCAGCGGTCAACAGGGGAACACTGAAGCTTTCTTT.